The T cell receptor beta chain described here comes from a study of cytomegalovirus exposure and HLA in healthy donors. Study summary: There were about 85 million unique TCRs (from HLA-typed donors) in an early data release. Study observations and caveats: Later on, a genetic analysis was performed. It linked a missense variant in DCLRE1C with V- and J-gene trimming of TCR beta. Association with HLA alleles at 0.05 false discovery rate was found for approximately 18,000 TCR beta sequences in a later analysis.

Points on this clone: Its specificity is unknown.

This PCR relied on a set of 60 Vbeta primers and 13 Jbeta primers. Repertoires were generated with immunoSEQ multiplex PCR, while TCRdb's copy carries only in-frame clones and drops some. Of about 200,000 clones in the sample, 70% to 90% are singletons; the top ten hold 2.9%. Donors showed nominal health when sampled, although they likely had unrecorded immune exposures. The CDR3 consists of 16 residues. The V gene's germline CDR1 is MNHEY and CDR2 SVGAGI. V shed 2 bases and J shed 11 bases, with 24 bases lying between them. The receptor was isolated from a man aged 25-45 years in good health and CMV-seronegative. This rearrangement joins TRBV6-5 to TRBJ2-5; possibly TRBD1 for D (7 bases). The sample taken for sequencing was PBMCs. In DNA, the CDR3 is TGTGCCAGCAGTTACGCCTCCGGGACAGCCCCGGGGGAGCAGTACTTC. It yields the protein CASSYASGTAPGEQYF.